The 28 T cell receptor beta chains reported below all come from one sample, sequenced in a study of shared clonotypes between healthy human individuals. Positive CCR7 selection of CD45RO-negative cells yielded the naive CD8 cells, and terminally differentiated effector memory CD45RA+ cells were excluded. Assay used: immunoSEQ multiplex PCR; TCRdb lists only in-frame clones, some missing. Here the sample spans 1.5 million to 2.5 million clones, 85% to 95% being singletons. The specimen was naive CD8+ T cells sorted from blood. The receptors originated from a young man in good health.

V is TRBV9 and J is TRBJ2-5; D is uncertain. Germline V gives CDR1 SGDLS, CDR2 YYNGEE. There are 14 residues in the CDR3. The V end was cut by 3 bases, the J end by 1 base, with 10 bases between. In nucleotides, the CDR3 is TGTGCCAGCAGCGACCCCACAGTCCAAGAGACCCAGTACTTC. Translated, it gives CASSDPTVQETQYF.

CDR3 nucleotides: TGTGCCATCAGAGACAGGGGAAGGAGGGCCAACGTCCTGACTTTC. It translates to CAIRDRGRRANVLTF. The chain is built from TRBV10-3 and TRBJ2-6, with 8 nucleotides matching TRBD1. This CDR3 contains 15 residues. The germline V gene has CDR1 ENHRY and CDR2 SYGVKD. The junction had 6 bases not matched to a gene; V was cut back by 6 bases and J by 5 bases.

The V and J genes are TRBV10-3 and TRBJ2-5; 15 bases agree with TRBD2. This CDR3 is built from 17 residues. Germline-derived CDR1 and CDR2 are ENHRY and SYGVKD. The J segment lost 6 bases and the V segment lost 3 bases, leaving 8 bases of the junction unmatched. DNA of the CDR3: TGTGCCATCAGTGATGTCGGACTAGCGGGAGGGCGAAAGACCCAGTACTTC. Protein sequence: CAISDVGLAGGRKTQYF.

The J gene is TRBJ2-5, the V gene TRBV25-1; possible D gene TRBD1, 5 bases. Germline V gene sequence: CDR1 MGHDK, CDR2 SYGVNS. The CDR3 totals 12 residues. Trimming cost V 2 bases and J 9 bases, with 10 bases left between them. The CDR3 reads CASSEIKTAQYF. The CDR3 coding sequence is TGTGCCAGCAGTGAAATTAAGACAGCCCAGTACTTC.

The chain combines TRBV25-1 with TRBJ2-3; the D gene is possibly TRBD2 (7 bases). The germline V gene encodes CDR1 MGHDK and CDR2 SYGVNS. This CDR3 has 16 residues. V lost 3 bases, J lost 2 bases, and 15 bases lay in between. The CDR3 reads CASSDSPGGLTDTQYF. CDR3 nucleotide sequence: TGTGCCAGCAGTGACTCCCCGGGGGGCCTCACAGATACGCAGTATTTT.

The chain is built from TRBV25-1 and TRBJ1-4; no clear D gene. The CDR3 runs 12 residues. Germline CDR1 and CDR2: MGHDK and SYGVNS. The V gene lost 0 bases and the J gene lost 13 bases, with 9 bases spanning the gap. The CDR3 loop is CASSEYGVGLFF. CDR3 sequence (DNA): TGTGCCAGCAGTGAATATGGTGTGGGACTGTTTTTT.

The chain has TRBV19 and TRBJ1-5; D might be TRBD1 (5 bases). The V gene lost 2 bases and the J gene lost 2 bases, with 10 bases spanning the gap. CDR1 and CDR2 (germline): LNHDA, SQIVND (reference sequence). CDR3 length equals 15 residues. The CDR3 sequence is CASSIRGQGNQPQHF. DNA of the CDR3: TGTGCCAGTAGTATAAGGGGTCAGGGCAATCAGCCCCAGCATTTT.

The chain has TRBV9 and TRBJ2-7; D gene unclear. Germline CDR1 SGDLS, CDR2 YYNGEE. Trimming removed 0 bases at V and 2 bases at J, with 12 bases between. This CDR3 has 15 residues. CDR3 DNA sequence: TGTGCCAGCAGCGTAGCTCCCAACACAGCCTACGAGCAGTACTTC. It codes for CASSVAPNTAYEQYF.

V usage is TRBV29-1 and J usage is TRBJ2-7; TRBD1 aligns across 8 bases. CDR1 and CDR2 (germline): SQVTM, ANQGSEA. The ends lost 7 bases at V and 5 bases at J; junction bases unmatched: 7. The CDR3 runs to 12 residues. CDR3 residues: CSAGQGGHEQYF. The CDR3 DNA follows: TGCAGCGCAGGACAGGGCGGCCACGAGCAGTACTTC.

The CDR3 loop reads CASSAYGGDSYEQYF. The CDR3 DNA reads as TGCGCCAGCAGCGCTTACGGGGGGGACTCCTACGAGCAGTACTTC. The rearrangement uses TRBV5-1 and TRBJ2-7, with TRBD2 matching over 8 bases. Per the germline V gene, CDR1 is SGHRS and CDR2 is YFSETQ. The CDR3 sequence is 15 residues long. V shed 4 bases and J 0 bases; nucleotides not matched to a gene: 6. The variable domain in full, completed from reference TRBV5-1 and TRBJ2-7, reads KAGVTQTPRYLIKTRGQQVTLSCSPISGHRSVSWYQQTPGQGLQFLFEYFSETQRNKGNFPGRFSGRQFSNSRSEMNVSTLELGDSALYLCASSAYGGDSYEQYFGPGTRLTVT.

The chain is built from TRBV2 and TRBJ1-1, with 7 bases lining up with TRBD1. V lost 3 bases to trimming and J lost 3 bases; unmatched junction nucleotides: 4. Germline-derived CDR1 and CDR2 are SNHLY and FYNNEI. The CDR3 totals 14 residues. In DNA, the CDR3 is TGTGCCAGCAGTGATACAGGGGCGTACACTGAAGCTTTCTTT. This sequence encodes CASSDTGAYTEAFF.

This CDR3 reads CASNTYRDRSTYEQYF. The CDR3 DNA follows: TGTGCCAGCAATACCTACCGGGACAGAAGTACCTACGAGCAGTACTTC. The chain links TRBV28 to TRBJ2-7; TRBD1 matches at 7 bases. Germline values: CDR1 MDHEN, CDR2 SYDVKM. The V segment lost 7 bases and the J segment 2 bases; nucleotides outside the gene matches: 14. This CDR3 has 16 amino acids.

The CDR3: CASSQDFMGWYEQYF. The DNA for the CDR3 is TGCGCCAGCAGCCAAGATTTTATGGGGTGGTACGAGCAGTACTTC. V and J are TRBV4-1 and TRBJ2-7; D is unresolved. This CDR3 contains 15 residues. V was shortened by 0 bases and J by 4 bases, with 13 bases between the two germline ends. Germline V CDR1 and CDR2: MGHRA, YSYEKL.

The gene calls are TRBV14 and TRBJ2-5; 14 nucleotides align to TRBD2. Germline loops: CDR1 SGHDN, CDR2 FVKESK. V was clipped by 0 bases and J by 4 bases; unmatched bases: 7. The CDR3 sequence is 18 residues long. The CDR3 loop reads CASSQDLGLAGGRETQYF. The CDR3 nucleotides read TGTGCCAGCAGCCAAGATCTTGGACTAGCGGGGGGTAGAGAGACCCAGTACTTC.

The count of this clone is one. This chain links TRBV5-8 with TRBJ1-5; D might be TRBD1 (6 bases). V lost 2 bases, J lost 5 bases, and 11 bases lay in between. Germline CDR1 reads SGHTS; CDR2 reads YDEGEE. This CDR3 has 14 residues. Here the CDR3 DNA reads TGTGCCAGCAGCTTACAGGGCTTACATCAGCCCCAGCATTTT. Translated: CASSLQGLHQPQHF.

The V gene is TRBV7-3, the J gene TRBJ2-7; D is ambiguous. The CDR3 contains 13 residues. V gave up 6 bases and J gave up 4 bases, with 13 bases separating them. Germline V lookup: CDR1 SGHTA, CDR2 FQGTGA. The CDR3 nucleotides read TGTGCCAGCAGTTCCTCCCCATTTTACGAGCAGTACTTC. This gives the protein CASSSSPFYEQYF.

The chain employs TRBV4-3 and TRBJ2-7; a weak D match, TRBD2 (5 bases). The CDR3 covers 15 residues. Between the trimmed V and J ends, which lost 1 base and 2 bases, there was a span of 12 bases. The V gene's germline CDR1 is LGHNA and CDR2 YSLEER. The CDR3 DNA reads as TGCGCCAGCAGCCAAGCGAGGGCTACCGCCTACGAGCAGTACTTC. Translation gives CASSQARATAYEQYF.

The J gene is TRBJ2-3, the V gene TRBV7-3; D ambiguous. In germline, CDR1 is SGHTA, CDR2 FQGTGA. Trimming stripped 0 bases from V and 0 bases from J, with 16 bases between. The CDR3 runs 18 residues. CDR3 in amino acids: CASSLTAGPRGSTDTQYF. DNA of the CDR3: TGTGCCAGCAGCTTAACGGCAGGACCCCGAGGTAGCACAGATACGCAGTATTTT.

The rearrangement uses TRBV2 and TRBJ2-7, with a tentative D call TRBD2 (6 bases). The germline V gene has CDR1 SNHLY and CDR2 FYNNEI. The CDR3 is 13 residues long. Trimming pared 5 bases from V and 2 bases from J, leaving 10 bases between. The CDR3 nucleotides read TGTGCCAGCAGTTCTGGGGGGACCTACGAGCAGTACTTC. This codes for CASSSGGTYEQYF.

The chain couples TRBV7-9 to TRBJ1-2; TRBD1 might be the D (5 bases). The V end lost 11 bases, the J end lost 11 bases, and 27 bases lay between the germline ends. Per the germline V gene, CDR1 is SEHNR and CDR2 is FQNEAQ (reference sequence). CDR3 length equals 14 residues. CDR3 DNA sequence: TGTGCCGGGACCACGGGGTTAGTCCAGGCACTGTACACCTTC. The encoded protein is CAGTTGLVQALYTF.

This clone was detected only once. The chain recombines TRBV5-1 with TRBJ2-3, with D perhaps TRBD2 (7 bases). Germline V CDR1 and CDR2: SGHRS, YFSETQ. V lost 0 bases and J 2 bases, leaving 13 bases between the germline ends. This CDR3 has 16 amino acids. The CDR3: CASSLEGGVPTDTQYF. Written as DNA, the CDR3 is TGCGCCAGCAGCTTGGAAGGGGGGGTCCCCACAGATACGCAGTATTTT.

Comments on this clone: The same CDR3 also results from other DNA sequences found in this sample. The chain couples TRBV4-1 to TRBJ2-7; tentatively, D is TRBD1 or TRBD2 (6 bases each). Germline assignment: CDR1 MGHRA and CDR2 YSYEKL. V lost 0 bases and J 4 bases, leaving 10 bases between the germline ends. This CDR3 contains 14 residues. Here the CDR3 DNA reads TGCGCCAGCAGCCAAGAAAGAGGGGGGTACGAGCAGTACTTC. It translates to CASSQERGGYEQYF.

The chain carries TRBV11-2 and TRBJ2-7; TRBD2 agrees at 12 bases. The CDR3 is 20 residues long. Germline CDR1 and CDR2: SGHAT and FQNNGV. With 0 bases clipped from V and 5 bases from J, the junction kept 17 bases outside the gene matches. Written as DNA, the CDR3 is TGTGCCAGCAGCTTAGATCTACTAGCGGGAGGCACCCCCTCCTACGACGAGCAGTACTTC. Its protein is CASSLDLLAGGTPSYDEQYF.

J is TRBJ2-7 and V is TRBV9; no clear D gene. The CDR3 has 13 amino acids. The ends were cut back, 0 bases at V and 2 bases at J, with 6 bases in the middle. CDR1 is SGDLS and CDR2 is YYNGEE in the germline V gene. CDR3 loop: CASSVESPYEQYF. CDR3 sequence (DNA): TGTGCCAGCAGCGTAGAATCCCCCTACGAGCAGTACTTC.

This clone was counted a few times. This rearrangement joins TRBV5-6 to TRBJ2-2, with D uncertain. Germline CDR1 is SGHDT and CDR2 is YYEEEE. V shed 0 bases and J shed 5 bases, with 5 bases lying between them. This CDR3 comprises 13 residues. CDR3 sequence (DNA): TGTGCCAGCAGCTTGGTGGGGACCGGGGAGCTGTTTTTT. This codes for CASSLVGTGELFF. Together with reference TRBV5-6 and TRBJ2-2, the CDR3 gives the full variable domain: DAGVTQSPTHLIKTRGQQVTLRCSPKSGHDTVSWYQQALGQGPQFIFQYYEEEERQRGNFPDRFSGHQFPNYSSELNVNALLLGDSALYLCASSLVGTGELFFGEGSRLTVL.

This clone was seen a single time. The chain recombines TRBV27 with TRBJ1-6; D is ambiguous. The V end was cut by 6 bases, the J end by 8 bases, with 8 bases between. Germline CDR1 and CDR2: MNHEY and SMNVEV (reference sequence). This CDR3 region has 12 residues. CDR3 region: CASSGRYSPLHF. The CDR3 region has the DNA TGTGCCAGCAGCGGTCGATATTCACCCCTCCACTTT.

Details on this clone: This may be a read error, as it is one base from a much larger clone. This sample also contains other DNA sequences that code for the same CDR3. The chain employs TRBV6-6 and TRBJ1-1; D is unresolved. V was cut by 2 bases and J by 1 base, with 5 bases left in between. Germline values: CDR1 MNHNY, CDR2 SVGAGI (reference sequence). The CDR3 length is 13 residues. The CDR3 DNA follows: TGTGCCAGCAGTTACGGCGGGAACACTGAAGCTTTCTTT. This translates into CASSYGGNTEAFF.

The V call is TRBV6-5, the J call TRBJ1-2; D is unclear. Germline CDR1 reads MNHEY; CDR2 reads SVGAGI. The V end lost 5 bases, the J end lost 8 bases, and 15 bases lay between the germline ends. This CDR3 is built from 13 residues. The CDR3 is CASSAFSGYGYTF. CDR3 sequence (DNA): TGTGCCAGCAGTGCCTTTTCAGGTTACGGCTACACCTTC.